This T cell receptor beta chain was captured in a study of shared clonotypes between healthy human individuals. This clone has only one observation. CDR1 and CDR2 from the germline V gene are MNHNS and SASEGT. Trimming removed 4 bases at V and 2 bases at J, with 12 bases between. The CDR3 is 16 residues long. Clones were sequenced by immunoSEQ multiplex PCR, and TCRdb holds only the in-frame ones, with some missing. The table shows some 530,000 clones, with roughly 80% occurring only once. Source material: PBMCs. V usage is TRBV6-1 and J usage is TRBJ2-6, with D possibly TRBD1 on 5 matching bases. This receptor was obtained from a middle-aged woman in good health. Some clones in this sample may be carry-over from other donors' samples. The CDR3 spells CASSGQRIPGANVLTF. The CDR3 DNA follows: TGTGCCAGCAGTGGACAGAGGATCCCTGGGGCCAACGTCCTGACTTTC.